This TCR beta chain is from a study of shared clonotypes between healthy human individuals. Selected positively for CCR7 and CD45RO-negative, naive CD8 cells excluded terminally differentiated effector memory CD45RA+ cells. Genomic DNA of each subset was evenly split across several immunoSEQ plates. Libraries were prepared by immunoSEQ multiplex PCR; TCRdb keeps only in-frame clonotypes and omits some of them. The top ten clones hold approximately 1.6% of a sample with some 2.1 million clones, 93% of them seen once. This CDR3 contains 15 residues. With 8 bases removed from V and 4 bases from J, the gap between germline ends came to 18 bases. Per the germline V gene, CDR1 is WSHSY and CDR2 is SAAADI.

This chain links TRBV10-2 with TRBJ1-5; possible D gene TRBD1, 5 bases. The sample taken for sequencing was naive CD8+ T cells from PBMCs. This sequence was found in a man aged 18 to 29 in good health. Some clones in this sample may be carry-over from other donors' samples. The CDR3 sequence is CASWDGRWVNQPQHF. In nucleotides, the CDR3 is TGCGCCAGCTGGGACGGACGCTGGGTGAATCAGCCCCAGCATTTT.